This T cell receptor beta chain was identified in a study of glioma-infiltrating T cells. This CDR3 comprises 15 residues. V gave up 6 bases and J gave up 5 bases; unmatched junction bases: 4. The table lists this clonotype with a few counts. Its matching antigen is unknown. Amplification of TCR alpha and beta CDR3 regions from RNA used iRepertoire nested multiplex PCR. Input was roughly 85-450 ng of tissue mRNA or PBMC total RNA. TCRdb recomputed calls from the multiplex PCR reads with MiXCR, one row per CDR3 protein. The sample has roughly 100,000 distinct CDR3 sequences, under 30% seen once; the top ten hold 40% to 55%. Broader study findings: Non-neoplastic patients had below-expected tissue-blood divergence, while all gliomas exceeded expectation.

Sample: glioma tissue, nonneoplastic brain tissue, or PBMCs (not recorded which). The TCR was taken from a human donor with low-grade glioma or glioblastoma, undergoing nonglioma brain surgery, or in good health (not recorded which). The rearrangement links TRBV12-3 or TRBV12-4 to TRBJ2-3; 14 bases are a match to TRBD2. CDR3 nucleotide sequence: TGTGCCAGCAGACCCGGACTAGCGGGGGGAGATACGCAGTATTTT. Residues: CASRPGLAGGDTQYF.